Listed below are T cell receptor beta chains from one sample, sequenced in a study of blood T cell dynamics during melanoma immunotherapy. Profiling relied on immunoSEQ multiplex PCR, and the TCRdb table lists in-frame clones only, not all of them. The table has a few thousand clones, around three quarters seen once. This material consisted of blood, taken from a patient treated with checkpoint blockade. The receptors come from a human donor with melanoma. Each CDR3 is given with its conserved first and last residue. Each record gives: D gene, clone size, J gene, V gene, CDR3 DNA, CDR3 protein. D genes are given only for firm matches. Size tells how often a clone was seen (once, few, many) or the class of an expanded clone, and some rows leave it out.

D: -; size: -; J: TRBJ1-3; V: TRBV7-9; DNA: TGTGCCAGCAGCTTGGGGGGGATTACTGGAAACACCATATATTTT; CDR3: CASSLGGITGNTIYF
D: TRBD1; size: -; J: TRBJ2-7; V: TRBV10-3; DNA: TGTGCCATCAGTGTCCGGACAGGGGGCTCCTACGAGCAGTACTTC; CDR3: CAISVRTGGSYEQYF
D: -; size: -; J: TRBJ2-3; V: TRBV27; DNA: TGTGCCAGCAGCCGGGACTTACCGAGCACAGATACGCAGTATTTT; CDR3: CASSRDLPSTDTQYF
D: TRBD1; size: -; J: TRBJ1-5; V: TRBV7-2; DNA: TGTGCCAGCAGCTTAGGGGGGACAGGAGGACAGCCCCAGCATTTT; CDR3: CASSLGGTGGQPQHF
D: -; size: -; J: TRBJ1-2; V: TRBV2; DNA: TGTGCCAGCAGTGGACAGCCATATGGCTACACCTTC; CDR3: CASSGQPYGYTF
D: -; size: -; J: TRBJ2-2; V: TRBV5-1; DNA: TGCGCCAGCAGTTTCAGGGCGGACACCGGGGAGCTGTTTTTT; CDR3: CASSFRADTGELFF
D: -; size: -; J: TRBJ2-1; V: TRBV9; DNA: TGTGCCAGCAGCGTAGTTTCGCATCACCCCGGCGGGCCAAAGCAGTTCTTC; CDR3: CASSVVSHHPGGPKQFF
D: TRBD1; size: -; J: TRBJ1-1; V: TRBV25-1; DNA: TGTGCCAGCAGGGGAGGACAGGGAAGGAACACTGAAGCTTTCTTT; CDR3: CASRGGQGRNTEAFF
D: TRBD1; size: -; J: TRBJ2-5; V: TRBV7-8; DNA: TGTGCCAGCAGCCATAGCGGGACAGGGGGATGGGAGACCCAGTACTTC; CDR3: CASSHSGTGGWETQYF
D: -; size: -; J: TRBJ1-1; V: TRBV7-8; DNA: TGTGCCAGCAGCTCTACTAACTCCTGGGGTGGAGGCACTGAAGCTTTCTTT; CDR3: CASSSTNSWGGGTEAFF
D: TRBD2; size: -; J: TRBJ2-1; V: TRBV6-1; DNA: TGTGCCAGCAGTGCCGGGACTAGCGGGAGGTTTGAGCAGTTCTTC; CDR3: CASSAGTSGRFEQFF
D: -; size: -; J: TRBJ2-5; V: TRBV7-9; DNA: TGTGCCAGCAGGGAAGGGACATACACCCAAGAGACCCAGTACTTC; CDR3: CASREGTYTQETQYF
D: TRBD1; size: -; J: TRBJ2-3; V: TRBV2; DNA: TGTGCCAGCAGCGCACAGGGGGGAGGCACAGATACGCAGTATTTT; CDR3: CASSAQGGGTDTQYF
D: -; size: -; J: TRBJ1-4; V: TRBV7-2; DNA: TGTGCCAGCAGCCCCCGCGTCCGAGCAACTAATGAAAAACTGTTTTTT; CDR3: CASSPRVRATNEKLFF
D: -; size: -; J: TRBJ2-3; V: TRBV5-4; DNA: TGTGCCAGCAGCTCCCCGAGTAGCTCCTACACAGATACGCAGTATTTT; CDR3: CASSSPSSSYTDTQYF
D: -; size: -; J: TRBJ2-7; V: TRBV5-1; DNA: TGCGCCAGCCAAGGGGGGGGATACGAGCAGTACTTC; CDR3: CASQGGGYEQYF
D: -; size: -; J: TRBJ2-1; V: TRBV5-8; DNA: TGTGCCAGCAGCTTGGGCTCCTACAATGAGCAGTTCTTC; CDR3: CASSLGSYNEQFF
D: TRBD1; size: -; J: TRBJ1-6; V: TRBV18; DNA: TGTGCCAGCTCTACCGGGACAGGGCCATCCGGGAATTCACCCCTCCACTTT; CDR3: CASSTGTGPSGNSPLHF
D: -; size: -; J: TRBJ2-7; V: TRBV6-6; DNA: TGTGCCAGCAGGGACAGAACCTACGAGCAGTACTTC; CDR3: CASRDRTYEQYF
D: -; size: once; J: TRBJ1-2; V: TRBV6-5; DNA: TGTGCCAGCACCCCTGGAGACAGGCCTAACTATGGCTACACCTTC; CDR3: CASTPGDRPNYGYTF
D: TRBD2; size: -; J: TRBJ2-7; V: TRBV5-1; DNA: TGCGCCAGCACCGTTACCGGGACTAGCATCGACGAGCAGTACTTC; CDR3: CASTVTGTSIDEQYF
D: -; size: -; J: TRBJ1-3; V: TRBV29-1; DNA: TGCAGCGTTGAAAGCAGGGGAGCTCGAAACACCATATATTTT; CDR3: CSVESRGARNTIYF
D: -; size: -; J: TRBJ2-7; V: TRBV6-1; DNA: TGTGCCAGCAGTGAAAGACCCCGGGGTGCCTACGAGCAGTACTTC; CDR3: CASSERPRGAYEQYF
D: TRBD2; size: -; J: TRBJ2-5; V: TRBV6-1; DNA: TGTGCCAGCAGTAGGACTAGCGGTGGGGTGACCCAGTACTTC; CDR3: CASSRTSGGVTQYF
D: TRBD2; size: -; J: TRBJ2-1; V: TRBV4-1; DNA: TGCGCCAGCAGCCAAGGGACTAGCGGTATCTCCTACAATGAGCAGTTCTTC; CDR3: CASSQGTSGISYNEQFF
D: -; size: -; J: TRBJ2-1; V: TRBV6-1; DNA: TGTGCCAGCAGGGACCAGGAGTTAAATGAGCAGTTCTTC; CDR3: CASRDQELNEQFF
D: -; size: -; J: TRBJ1-3; V: TRBV5-1; DNA: TGCGCCAGCAGCTTGCCAGACTCTGGAAACACCATATATTTT; CDR3: CASSLPDSGNTIYF
D: TRBD1; size: once; J: TRBJ1-4; V: TRBV19; DNA: TGTGCCAGTAGTACGAACGGACAGGGACGTATGGAAAAACTGTTTTTT; CDR3: CASSTNGQGRMEKLFF
D: -; size: -; J: TRBJ2-4; V: TRBV30; DNA: TGTGCCTCCCGTCCCTTGGGTGGAGGTTACATTCAGTACTTC; CDR3: CASRPLGGGYIQYF
D: -; size: -; J: TRBJ1-2; V: TRBV29-1; DNA: TGCAGCGTTGAGGCCCTCAGGACGGGGGGCTACACCTTC; CDR3: CSVEALRTGGYTF
D: -; size: -; J: TRBJ1-1; V: TRBV19; DNA: TGTGCCAGTAGTTGGGACAAAAAAAACACTGAAGCTTTCTTT; CDR3: CASSWDKKNTEAFF
D: -; size: -; J: TRBJ1-4; V: TRBV6-1; DNA: TGTGCCAGCAGTTGGGACGGCGGGCTTGAAAAACTGTTTTTT; CDR3: CASSWDGGLEKLFF
D: -; size: -; J: TRBJ1-5; V: TRBV5-4; DNA: TGTGCCAGCAACAGGGTAAATCAGCCCCAGCATTTT; CDR3: CASNRVNQPQHF
D: TRBD2; size: -; J: TRBJ2-2; V: TRBV27; DNA: TGTGCCAGCAGGACTAGCGGGCCTAACACCGGGGAGCTGTTTTTT; CDR3: CASRTSGPNTGELFF
D: -; size: few; J: TRBJ2-7; V: TRBV4-1; DNA: TGCGCCAGCAGCCGGGAAGCGGCACTCTACGAGCAGTACTTC; CDR3: CASSREAALYEQYF
D: -; size: -; J: TRBJ2-5; V: TRBV5-6; DNA: TGTGCCAGCAGCCCGGGTCTCGCAGGGGGGGAGACCCAGTACTTC; CDR3: CASSPGLAGGETQYF
D: -; size: -; J: TRBJ1-6; V: TRBV6-5; DNA: TGTGCCAGCAGTTACTCGTGGCAGGACTATAATTCACCCCTCCACTTT; CDR3: CASSYSWQDYNSPLHF
D: -; size: -; J: TRBJ2-2; V: TRBV5-1; DNA: TGCGCCAGCAGCTTGGAGAGCGCCACCGGGGAGCTGTTTTTT; CDR3: CASSLESATGELFF
D: -; size: -; J: TRBJ2-7; V: TRBV4-2; DNA: TGTGCCAGCAGCTTAGCGGTAATAGTGGTCGAGACTTACTCCTACGAGCAGTACTTC; CDR3: CASSLAVIVVETYSYEQYF
D: -; size: -; J: TRBJ2-7; V: TRBV29-1; DNA: TGCAGCGTCGGTAAGGGGTACGAGCAGTACTTC; CDR3: CSVGKGYEQYF
D: TRBD2; size: -; J: TRBJ2-1; V: TRBV11-3; DNA: TGTGCCAGCAGCTCCGGACTAGTAGTAGGCAATGAGCAGTTCTTC; CDR3: CASSSGLVVGNEQFF
D: -; size: few; J: TRBJ1-1; V: TRBV6-1; DNA: TGTGCCAGCAGTGCGGGCCGAGCGATAGGCGGAACTGAAGCTTTCTTT; CDR3: CASSAGRAIGGTEAFF